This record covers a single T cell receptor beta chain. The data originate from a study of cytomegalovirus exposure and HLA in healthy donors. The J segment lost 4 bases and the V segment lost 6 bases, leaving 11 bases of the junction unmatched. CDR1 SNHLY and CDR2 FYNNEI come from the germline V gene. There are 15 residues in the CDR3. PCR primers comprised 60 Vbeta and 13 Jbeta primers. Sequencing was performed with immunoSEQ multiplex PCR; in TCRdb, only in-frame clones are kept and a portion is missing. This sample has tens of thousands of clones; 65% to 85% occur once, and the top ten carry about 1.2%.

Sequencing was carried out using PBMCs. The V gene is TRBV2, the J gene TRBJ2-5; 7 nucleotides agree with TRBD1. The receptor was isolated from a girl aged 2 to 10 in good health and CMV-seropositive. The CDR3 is CASSRTGVGVETQYF. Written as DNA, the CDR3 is TGTGCCAGCAGCCGAACAGGGGTCGGGGTAGAGACCCAGTACTTC.